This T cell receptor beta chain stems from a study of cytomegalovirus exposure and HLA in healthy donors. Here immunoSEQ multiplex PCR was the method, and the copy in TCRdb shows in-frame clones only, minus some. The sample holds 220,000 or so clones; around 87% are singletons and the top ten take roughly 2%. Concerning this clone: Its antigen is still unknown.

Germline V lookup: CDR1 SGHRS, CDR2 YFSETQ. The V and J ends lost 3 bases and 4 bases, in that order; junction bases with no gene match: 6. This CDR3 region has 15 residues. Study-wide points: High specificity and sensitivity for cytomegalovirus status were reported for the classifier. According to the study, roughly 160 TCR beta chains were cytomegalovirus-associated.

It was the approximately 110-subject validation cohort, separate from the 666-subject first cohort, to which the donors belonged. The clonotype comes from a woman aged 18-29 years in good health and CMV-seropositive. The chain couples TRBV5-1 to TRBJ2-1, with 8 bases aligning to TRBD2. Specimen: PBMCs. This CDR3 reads CASSSTSGPYNEQFF. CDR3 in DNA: TGCGCCAGCAGCTCAACTAGCGGCCCTTACAATGAGCAGTTCTTC.